This is a list of T cell receptor beta chains from one sample in a study of T cell clonotyping in hematopoietic cell transplantation. Method: immunoSEQ multiplex PCR; TCRdb's copy keeps in-frame clones and lacks some. Among 65,000 to 75,000 clones listed, 85% to 95% were seen once. The sequenced material came from peripheral blood mononuclear cells. Source of these receptors: a man between 45 and 60 years old in good health. Some clones in this sample may be carry-over from other donors' samples. The CDR3 runs from the conserved cysteine through the conserved F or W. The D gene is left open where the match is weak. Some rows mark clone size as missing; the rest say once, few, many or name a class of expanded clone.

j_gene | abundance | d_gene | v_gene | CDR3nt | CDR3aa
TRBJ1-5 | once | TRBD1 | TRBV19 | TGTGCCAGTACCCAGGGGACAGGCCCCCGACAGCCCCAGCATTTT | CASTQGTGPRQPQHF
TRBJ1-1 | - | - | TRBV5-8 | TGTGCCAGCAGCTGGGACCTGAACACTGAAGCTTTCTTT | CASSWDLNTEAFF
TRBJ1-1 | - | - | TRBV5-1 | TGCGCCAGCAGCCAAGGGAGTTTGAACACTGAAGCTTTCTTT | CASSQGSLNTEAFF
TRBJ2-7 | - | - | TRBV11-2 | TGTGCCAGCAGCGCCGACTCCTACGAGCAGTACTTC | CASSADSYEQYF
TRBJ2-5 | - | - | TRBV30 | TGTGCCTGGAGTGTACAGGGGGGGGCTAGAGAGACCCAGTACTTC | CAWSVQGGARETQYF
TRBJ1-4 | - | - | TRBV7-9 | TGTGCCAGCAGTCGTGACAGGCGCCTAGATGGGCTGTTTTTT | CASSRDRRLDGLFF
TRBJ1-1 | - | TRBD1 | TRBV6-1 | TGTGCCAGCAGTGAAGCGCAGGGGGCAAACACTGAAGCTTTCTTT | CASSEAQGANTEAFF
TRBJ1-5 | - | TRBD1 | TRBV28 | TGTGCCAGCAGGGGGACAGGGGGTACTCAGCCCCAGCATTTT | CASRGTGGTQPQHF
TRBJ2-1 | - | - | TRBV25-1 | TGTGCCAGCAGTGGCAGGGTCTCCTACAATGAGCAGTTCTTC | CASSGRVSYNEQFF
TRBJ2-3 | - | - | TRBV5-6 | TGTGCCAGCAGCCACCGGAGCGGGAGCACAGATACGCAGTATTTT | CASSHRSGSTDTQYF
TRBJ1-1 | - | - | TRBV9 | TGTGCCAGCAGCGTAGAGGACGCCTTCTCGGAAGCTTTCTTT | CASSVEDAFSEAFF
TRBJ1-3 | - | - | TRBV4-2 | TGTGCCAGCAGCCAAGAGTCCTCTGGAAACACCATATATTTT | CASSQESSGNTIYF
TRBJ1-1 | - | - | TRBV30 | TGTGCCTTTATTAAACCGGGACTCATGAACACTGAAGCTTTCTTT | CAFIKPGLMNTEAFF
TRBJ1-2 | - | - | TRBV2 | TGTGCCAGCAGTGAGCCAGGGACTTATCGCTACACCTTC | CASSEPGTYRYTF
TRBJ2-1 | once | - | TRBV27 | TGTGCCAGCAGGGAAGGAGGCGGACGCCCCGGCGAGCAGTTCTTC | CASREGGGRPGEQFF
TRBJ2-7 | - | TRBD2 | TRBV28 | TGTGCCAGCAGTACCACCACCCCCGGGACTAGCGGGCCTACCCTGTCCTACGAGCAGTACTTC | CASSTTTPGTSGPTLSYEQYF
TRBJ1-5 | - | - | TRBV28 | TGTGCCAGCAGTTTTCTGGTAAGGAATCAGCCCCAGCATTTT | CASSFLVRNQPQHF
TRBJ2-7 | once | TRBD1 | TRBV25-1 | TGTGCCAGCAGTGAATCGACAGGGTCTCCCTACGAGCAGTACTTC | CASSESTGSPYEQYF
TRBJ2-1 | - | - | TRBV4-3 | TGCGCCAGCAGCCAAGCAGCGCGGAGCTCCTACAATGAGCAGTTCTTC | CASSQAARSSYNEQFF
TRBJ1-2 | - | - | TRBV29-1 | TGCAGCGTTGATGATGGGGCGTCCGCTAACTATGGCTACACCTTC | CSVDDGASANYGYTF
TRBJ2-2 | - | - | TRBV6-5 | TGTGCCCATGGCAAGGATAACACCGGGGAGCTGTTTTTT | CAHGKDNTGELFF
TRBJ1-2 | - | - | TRBV19 | TGTGCCAGTAGAGTCGGGGGCAACTATGGCTACACCTTC | CASRVGGNYGYTF
TRBJ2-7 | - | - | TRBV2 | TGTGCCAGCAGGAACGGACCCTACGAGCAGTACTTC | CASRNGPYEQYF
TRBJ2-2 | - | TRBD2 | TRBV6-5 | TGTGCCAGCAGTTACTTGAACGGGAGGGCCGCCGGGGAGCTGTTTTTT | CASSYLNGRAAGELFF
TRBJ1-1 | - | - | TRBV19 | TGTGCCAGTAGGAGGGGTACTGTCACTGAAGCTTTCTTT | CASRRGTVTEAFF
TRBJ1-6 | - | TRBD1 | TRBV28 | TGTGCCAGCAGTGCAGACAGGGAGCTGAACTTT | CASSADRELNF
TRBJ2-5 | once | - | TRBV7-6 | TGTGCCAGCAGCGTAACCAGGGGATATGGGGAGACCCAGTACTTC | CASSVTRGYGETQYF
TRBJ1-5 | - | - | TRBV5-8 | TGTGCCAGCAGCTTGGAAGTTAGTCAGCCCCAGCATTTT | CASSLEVSQPQHF
TRBJ2-2 | - | - | TRBV5-4 | TGTGCCAGCAGCCCCTCTCCCCGGGACAAGAACACCGGGGAGCTGTTTTTT | CASSPSPRDKNTGELFF
TRBJ2-5 | - | TRBD1 | TRBV6-4 | TGTGCCAGCAGCGCGGGACAGGGGGACCAAGAGACCCAGTACTTC | CASSAGQGDQETQYF
TRBJ1-6 | - | - | TRBV10-3 | TGTGCCATCAGTGAAACAGGGCAGGGGTCCTATAATTCACCCCTCCACTTT | CAISETGQGSYNSPLHF
TRBJ2-7 | - | TRBD1 | TRBV19 | TGTGCCAGTAGCGGACAGGGAATCCACGAGCAGTACTTC | CASSGQGIHEQYF
TRBJ1-1 | - | - | TRBV28 | TGTGCCAGCAGAAAAATAGAAGCTTTCTTT | CASRKIEAFF
TRBJ2-2 | - | - | TRBV10-3 | TGTGCCACCAAGACAGGCCCAGCGAACACCGGGGAGCTGTTTTTT | CATKTGPANTGELFF
TRBJ1-2 | once | - | TRBV6-1 | TGTGCCAGCAGTGGCAGAGGCAGGGTAGGGTTTGGTGGCTACACCTTC | CASSGRGRVGFGGYTF
TRBJ2-1 | once | TRBD2 | TRBV27 | TGTGCCAGCAGGGACCTAGCGGGGGGATTCTACAATGAGCAGTTCTTC | CASRDLAGGFYNEQFF
TRBJ1-6 | once | - | TRBV19 | TGTGCCAGTAGTATGACGACAGGACATTCACCCCTCCACTTT | CASSMTTGHSPLHF
TRBJ2-1 | - | TRBD1 | TRBV9 | TGTGCCAGCAGCTTAACAGGGGCTCGGGAAATATACAATGAGCAGTTCTTC | CASSLTGAREIYNEQFF
TRBJ2-2 | - | - | TRBV11-3 | TGTGCCAGCAGCTCCGGGGAGCTGTTTTTT | CASSSGELFF
TRBJ1-4 | - | TRBD1 | TRBV27 | TGTGCCAGCAGCCGAGGGACAGGGGAAGAAAAACTGTTTTTT | CASSRGTGEEKLFF
TRBJ1-2 | - | - | TRBV4-2 | TGTGCCAGCAGCCAAGATGGTACAGGGACGGAGGGCTACACCTTC | CASSQDGTGTEGYTF
TRBJ2-6 | - | - | TRBV5-1 | TGCGCCAGCAGCTTGGGTGGGTCTGGGGCCAACGTCCTGACTTTC | CASSLGGSGANVLTF
TRBJ2-7 | - | TRBD1 | TRBV27 | TGTGCCAGCAGTTTATTAGGGACAGGGGCTCAGGCCGAGCAGTACTTC | CASSLLGTGAQAEQYF
TRBJ2-3 | - | TRBD2 | TRBV5-1 | TGCGCCAGCAGCCTCGGACTAGCGGGGAGCACAGATACGCAGTATTTT | CASSLGLAGSTDTQYF
TRBJ2-7 | - | - | TRBV27 | TGTGCCAGCAGTTTAAGGGGGGGAGAGCAGTACTTC | CASSLRGGEQYF
TRBJ1-2 | - | - | TRBV28 | TGTGCCAGCAGTTTGGCTCGAGGGAGAATTAACTATGGCTACACCTTC | CASSLARGRINYGYTF
TRBJ1-1 | - | TRBD1 | TRBV7-9 | TGTGCCAGCAGCTTAGGACAGGGTTACACTGAAGCTTTCTTT | CASSLGQGYTEAFF
TRBJ1-4 | - | - | TRBV6-1 | TGTGCCATCACAGTGGGCGTTGCTAATGAAAAACTGTTTTTT | CAITVGVANEKLFF
TRBJ2-1 | - | - | TRBV14 | TGTGCCAGCAGCCCGTCAGCGGGCGCTGGGAATGAGCAGTTCTTC | CASSPSAGAGNEQFF
TRBJ1-5 | - | - | TRBV5-1 | TGCGCCAGCAGCCTACAGGGAGGTCAGCCCCAGCATTTT | CASSLQGGQPQHF
TRBJ1-2 | - | - | TRBV7-9 | TGTGCCAGCAGCACCACAGGGAAGGGCTATGGCTACACCTTC | CASSTTGKGYGYTF
TRBJ1-4 | - | - | TRBV29-1 | TGCAGCGTTGAAGAACAGGCCCCTAATGAAAAACTGTTTTTT | CSVEEQAPNEKLFF